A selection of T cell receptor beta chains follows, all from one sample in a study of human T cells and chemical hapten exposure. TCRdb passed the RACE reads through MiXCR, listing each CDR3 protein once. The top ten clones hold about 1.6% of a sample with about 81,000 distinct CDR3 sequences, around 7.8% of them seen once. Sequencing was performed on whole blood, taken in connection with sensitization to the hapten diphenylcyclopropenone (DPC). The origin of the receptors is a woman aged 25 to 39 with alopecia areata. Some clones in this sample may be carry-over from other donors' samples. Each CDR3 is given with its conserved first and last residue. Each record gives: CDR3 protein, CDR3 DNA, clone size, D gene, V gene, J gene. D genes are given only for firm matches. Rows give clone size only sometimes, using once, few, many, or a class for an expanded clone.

cdr3_aa: CASSLAPRSTDTQYF
cdr3_nt: TGTGCCAGCAGCTTAGCGCCCAGGAGCACAGATACGCAGTATTTT
clone_size: many
d_call: .
v_call: TRBV7-2
j_call: TRBJ2-3

cdr3_aa: CASSQVNTGELFF
cdr3_nt: TGTGCCAGCAGCCAAGTAAACACCGGGGAGCTGTTTTTT
clone_size: many
d_call: .
v_call: TRBV3-1
j_call: TRBJ2-2

cdr3_aa: CASSSFDGYQPQHF
cdr3_nt: TGTGCCAGCAGCTCTTTTGACGGATATCAGCCCCAGCATTTT
clone_size: .
d_call: .
v_call: TRBV5-4
j_call: TRBJ1-5

cdr3_aa: CASIRDPYTEAFF
cdr3_nt: TGTGCCAGTATTAGGGACCCCTACACTGAAGCTTTCTTT
clone_size: few
d_call: .
v_call: TRBV19
j_call: TRBJ1-1

cdr3_aa: CASSMAGPRVSTGYTF
cdr3_nt: TGTGCCAGTAGTATGGCCGGACCAAGGGTCTCAACTGGCTACACCTTC
clone_size: .
d_call: .
v_call: TRBV19
j_call: TRBJ1-2

cdr3_aa: CASSLASAGAYNQPQHF
cdr3_nt: TGTGCCAGCAGCTTAGCGTCGGCAGGGGCCTACAATCAGCCCCAGCATTTT
clone_size: .
d_call: .
v_call: TRBV7-8
j_call: TRBJ1-5

cdr3_aa: CATRDTQQETQYF
cdr3_nt: TGTGCCACCCGGGACACCCAGCAAGAGACCCAGTACTTC
clone_size: .
d_call: .
v_call: TRBV10-3
j_call: TRBJ2-5

cdr3_aa: CASSLTGITNGKLFF
cdr3_nt: TGTGCCAGCAGCTTAACGGGGATAACTAATGGAAAACTGTTTTTT
clone_size: .
d_call: .
v_call: TRBV7-3
j_call: TRBJ1-4

cdr3_aa: CASSTLAGGWTGELFF
cdr3_nt: TGTGCCAGCAGTACATTAGCGGGGGGATGGACCGGGGAGCTGTTTTTT
clone_size: few
d_call: TRBD2
v_call: TRBV12-3/TRBV12-4
j_call: TRBJ2-2

cdr3_aa: CASSPPAEFNTF
cdr3_nt: TGTGCCAGCTCACCACCGGCGGAGTTCAACACCTTC
clone_size: few
d_call: .
v_call: TRBV18
j_call: TRBJ1-2